This record concerns one T cell receptor beta chain sequence. These data come from a study of shared clonotypes between healthy human individuals. Profiled with immunoSEQ multiplex PCR; TCRdb holds only in-frame clones, not every one. The sample has about 980,000 clones, 60% to 85% seen once. V lost 0 bases and J 6 bases, leaving 15 bases between the germline ends. CDR1 and CDR2 (germline): SGHNT, YENEEA. CDR3 size: 16 residues. The clonotype originates from a man younger than 35 in good health. Sequenced input: memory CD4+ T cells sorted from blood. As to subset: CD45RA-negative fraction. This chain links TRBV11-3 with TRBJ1-5; D not resolved. The CDR3 nucleotides are TGTGCCAGCAGCTTAGACGACACCCTGGTAGGTCAGCCCCAGCATTTT. Translation: CASSLDDTLVGQPQHF.